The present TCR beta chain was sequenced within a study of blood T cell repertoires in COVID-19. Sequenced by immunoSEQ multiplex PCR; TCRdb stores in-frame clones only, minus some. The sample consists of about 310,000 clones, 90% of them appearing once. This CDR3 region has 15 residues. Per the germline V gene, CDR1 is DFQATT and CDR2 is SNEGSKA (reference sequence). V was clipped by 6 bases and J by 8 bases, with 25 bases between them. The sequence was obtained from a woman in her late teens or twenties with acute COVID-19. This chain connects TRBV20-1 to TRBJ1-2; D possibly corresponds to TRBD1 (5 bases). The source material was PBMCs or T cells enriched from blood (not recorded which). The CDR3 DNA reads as TGCAGTGCCAGTAGGGAAGGGCAGGGATTATACGGCTACACCTTC. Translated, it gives CSASREGQGLYGYTF.